The present TCR beta chain was sequenced within a study of blood T cell repertoires in COVID-19. Study details: The origin of the acute and convalescent COVID-19 samples was the United States, Italy and Spain. T cells, B-cell-depleted T cells, or PBMCs provided the cDNA or gDNA that served as material.

Libraries were prepared by immunoSEQ multiplex PCR; TCRdb keeps only in-frame clonotypes and omits some of them. The data hold about 64,000 clones, with just over 85% observed a single time. With V trimmed by 7 bases and J by 3 bases, 5 bases remained unmatched. Looked up from germline, CDR1 is LGHDT and CDR2 is YNNKEL (reference sequence). The CDR3 is made up of 13 amino acids. Material: peripheral blood. This clonotype was obtained from a man aged 40-50 years with acute or convalescent COVID-19. This chain connects TRBV3-1 (or the pseudogene TRBV3-2) to TRBJ1-1; TRBD1 matches at 7 bases. The CDR3 sequence: CASTRGQDTEAFF. The DNA for the CDR3 is TGTGCCAGCACCCGAGGACAGGACACTGAAGCTTTCTTT.